The 21 T cell receptor beta chains presented below share a single source sample, sequenced in a study of T-cell memory formation after mild COVID-19 (dated by TCRdb to 2020 to 2022). Library method: 5' RACE. Data came from an Illumina NovaSeq 6000. TCRdb reran the public reads through fastp at Q25 and MiXCR, keeping productive beta chains. Rows with a matching CDR3 protein are joined into one entry that keeps the most common DNA and genes. For this sample the table gives roughly 510,000 distinct CDR3 sequences, of which 17% were detected only once. About 7.4% of the sample is held by the ten biggest clonotypes. Sequenced input: PBMCs or a T cell subset sorted from them (not recorded which). Source of these receptors: an adult woman who had mild COVID-19 (a few samples of this study predate the infection). The sample titles of this study are shuffled in the database, so cell type and time point are left out; the donor was told from shared clones.

This clonotype has just a few counts. The chain links TRBV30 to TRBJ1-4, with D possibly being TRBD1 (5 bases). Germline V lookup: CDR1 GTSNPN, CDR2 SVGIG (reference sequence). The CDR3 spans 13 residues. Trimming removed 3 bases from V and 7 bases from J, with 12 bases in between. In nucleotides, the CDR3 is TGTGCCTGGAGAGGGGCAGGAAGTGAAAAACTGTTTTTT. Translating gives CAWRGAGSEKLFF. The variable domain in full, with the rest retrieved from reference TRBV30 and TRBJ1-4, is SQTIHQWPATLVQPVGSPLSLECTVEGTSNPNLYWYRQAAGRGLQLLFYSVGIGQISSEVPQNLSASRPQDRQFILSSKKLLLSDSGFYLCAWRGAGSEKLFFGSGTQLSVL.

This clonotype was counted only a few times. This chain uses TRBV5-6 with TRBJ1-5; maybe TRBD1 (5 bases). There are 16 residues in the CDR3. V was shortened by 4 bases and J by 5 bases, with 19 bases between the two germline ends. From germline, CDR1 is SGHDT and CDR2 YYEEEE. Here the CDR3 reads CASSPWPREADQPQHF. CDR3 nucleotide sequence: TGTGCCAGCAGCCCGTGGCCCAGGGAAGCCGATCAGCCCCAGCATTTT.

The chain employs TRBV5-5 and TRBJ2-7, with 7 bases lining up with TRBD1. With 6 bases clipped from V and 2 bases from J, the junction kept 8 bases outside the gene matches. Germline CDR1 reads SGHKS; CDR2 reads YYEKEE (reference sequence). The CDR3 contains 14 residues. In DNA form, the CDR3 reads TGTGCCAGCACCCTCCGGGACAGTCCCTACGAGCAGTACTTC. This sequence encodes CASTLRDSPYEQYF. Supplemented by reference TRBV5-5 and TRBJ2-7, the full variable domain reads DAGVTQSPTHLIKTRGQQVTLRCSPISGHKSVSWYQQVLGQGPQFIFQYYEKEERGRGNFPDRFSARQFPNYSSELNVNALLLGDSALYLCASTLRDSPYEQYFGPGTRLTVT.

The J gene is TRBJ1-4, the V gene TRBV4-3; D ambiguous. The germline CDR1 and CDR2 sequences are LGHNA and YSLEER. There are 15 residues in the CDR3. Trimming cost V 1 base and J 1 base, with 7 bases left between them. The CDR3 is CASSQVPGTNEKLFF. DNA for the CDR3: TGCGCCAGCAGCCAAGTCCCGGGAACTAATGAAAAACTGTTTTTT.

The chain uses TRBV29-1 and TRBJ1-2; the D is unclear. This CDR3 region has 11 residues. Deletions cut 7 bases from V and 0 bases from J, with 6 bases between. The germline CDR1 and CDR2 sequences are SQVTM and ANQGSEA. The CDR3 reads CSGTSNYGYTF. The CDR3 DNA is TGCAGCGGGACCTCTAACTATGGCTACACCTTC. Supplemented by reference TRBV29-1 and TRBJ1-2, the full variable domain reads SAVISQKPSRDICQRGTSLTIQCQVDSQVTMMFWYRQQPGQSLTLIATANQGSEATYESGFVIDKFPISRPNLTFSTLTVSNMSPEDSSIYLCSGTSNYGYTFGSGTRLTVV.

This clonotype was observed many times. The chain uses TRBV5-1 and TRBJ2-5; D uncertain. CDR3 size: 12 residues. V was trimmed by 4 bases and J by 3 bases, leaving 7 bases between them. Germline CDR1 and CDR2: SGHRS and YFSETQ. The chain's CDR3 is CASSKVEETQYF. In DNA, the CDR3 is TGCGCCAGCAGCAAGGTGGAAGAGACCCAGTACTTC.

This clonotype was counted at least ten times. CDR3 bases: TGCAGTGCCCGTTACGGGCCTCAAGAGACCCAGTACTTC. As protein: CSARYGPQETQYF. The J gene is TRBJ2-5, the V gene TRBV20-1; D remains unclear. The CDR3 contains 13 residues. Germline values: CDR1 DFQATT, CDR2 SNEGSKA (reference sequence). V was shortened by 6 bases and J by 2 bases, with 13 bases between the two germline ends.

The chain recombines TRBV7-9 with TRBJ1-2; the match to TRBD1 covers 8 bases. Germline lookup yields CDR1 SEHNR and CDR2 FQNEAQ (reference sequence). The CDR3 length is 16 residues. V dropped 2 bases and J dropped 4; count of bases not matched to a gene: 9. Written as DNA, the CDR3 is TGTGCCAGCAGCTTATCACAGGGGGACCGCGGCTATGGCTACACCTTC. Its translation: CASSLSQGDRGYGYTF.

This clonotype was counted between two and nine times. The chain is built from TRBV5-1 and TRBJ2-7; D not resolved. Trimming left V 0 bases short and J 0 bases short, with 7 bases between. The CDR3 length is 14 residues. Germline-derived CDR1 and CDR2 are SGHRS and YFSETQ. CDR3 protein: CASSLEAASYEQYF. In DNA, the CDR3 is TGCGCCAGCAGCTTGGAGGCTGCCTCCTACGAGCAGTACTTC.

In this sample, this clonotype turned up many times. The V gene is TRBV5-1, the J gene TRBJ2-2; D not certain. CDR1 and CDR2 from the germline V gene are SGHRS and YFSETQ. Trimming stripped 6 bases from V and 7 bases from J, with 10 bases between. The CDR3 has 12 amino acids. The CDR3, as DNA: TGCGCCAGCACCCCCCTCGACGGGGAGCTGTTTTTT. Its protein is CASTPLDGELFF. The variable domain in full, with the rest retrieved from reference TRBV5-1 and TRBJ2-2, is KAGVTQTPRYLIKTRGQQVTLSCSPISGHRSVSWYQQTPGQGLQFLFEYFSETQRNKGNFPGRFSGRQFSNSRSEMNVSTLELGDSALYLCASTPLDGELFFGEGSRLTVL.

The V call is TRBV12-3 or TRBV12-4, the J call TRBJ1-2, with D possibly matching TRBD1 (6 bases). With 5 bases removed from V and 8 bases from J, the gap between germline ends came to 15 bases. The CDR3 totals 13 residues. CDR3 sequence reads: CASSATGGEGYTF. The CDR3 nucleotides read TGTGCCAGCAGTGCTACCGGGGGCGAGGGCTACACCTTC.

The gene calls are TRBV12-3 or TRBV12-4 and TRBJ2-1; 12 positions agree with TRBD1. The CDR3 is 14 amino acids. The V gene end was trimmed by 6 bases and the J gene end by 14 bases; junction bases not matched to a gene: 11. The CDR3, as DNA: TGTGCCAGCAGCTTCCGGGACAGGGGGCGCGGAGAGTTCTTC. Amino acid sequence: CASSFRDRGRGEFF.

The chain uses TRBV6-5 and TRBJ2-7; D not certain. Germline CDR1 reads MNHEY; CDR2 reads SVGAGI. CDR3 length: 14 amino acids. With 2 bases removed from V and 1 base from J, the gap between germline ends came to 9 bases. CDR3 coding DNA: TGTGCCAGCAGTTACGAGGCAGGATCCTACGAGCAGTACTTC. Protein sequence: CASSYEAGSYEQYF.

The chain employs TRBV29-1 and TRBJ1-5; D gene ambiguous. This CDR3 is 14 amino acids long. Trimming cost V 5 bases and J 0 bases, with 11 bases left between them. Germline values: CDR1 SQVTM, CDR2 ANQGSEA. CDR3 protein: CSVSDGYSNQPQHF. The CDR3 DNA reads TGCAGCGTTTCGGACGGATATAGCAATCAGCCCCAGCATTTT.

This sequence joins TRBV5-1 and TRBJ2-7; D not certain. Germline assignment: CDR1 SGHRS and CDR2 YFSETQ. This CDR3 region has 15 residues. V was cut by 1 base and J by 3 bases, with 14 bases left in between. The CDR3 nucleotides are TGCGCCAGCAGCTTGCATCCGGGTTTAGTCTACGAGCAGTACTTC. Translating it yields CASSLHPGLVYEQYF.

This chain connects TRBV6-2 or TRBV6-3 to TRBJ2-5; possible D gene TRBD2, 5 bases. Germline CDR1 and CDR2: MNHEY and SVGEGT. Trimming pared 6 bases from V and 0 bases from J, leaving 17 bases between. This CDR3 has 16 residues. CDR3 loop: CASSPWTPRDQETQYF. The CDR3 region has the DNA TGTGCCAGCAGCCCCTGGACCCCGCGGGACCAAGAGACCCAGTACTTC.

There are a few counts of this clonotype. The rearrangement joins TRBV12-3 or TRBV12-4 to TRBJ2-1; possibly TRBD2 for D (6 bases). The CDR3 spans 15 residues. Trimming took 2 bases from V and 2 from J, leaving 10 bases between them. CDR3 sequence: CASSLSSGPYNEQFF. CDR3 DNA sequence: TGTGCCAGCAGTTTAAGTAGCGGACCCTACAATGAGCAGTTCTTC.

V and J are TRBV6-5 and TRBJ2-5, with D maybe TRBD1 (5 bases). CDR1 is MNHEY and CDR2 is SVGAGI in the germline V gene. V was shortened by 2 bases and J by 5 bases, with 9 bases between the two germline ends. The CDR3 consists of 13 residues. In DNA form, the CDR3 reads TGTGCCAGCAGTTACGGGGCAGGGGAGACCCAGTACTTC. It specifies CASSYGAGETQYF.

This clonotype has only a few counts. The gene calls are TRBV7-8 and TRBJ2-5; 9 bases are a match to TRBD2. CDR3 length: 14 residues. Germline assignment: CDR1 SGHVS and CDR2 FQNEAQ. V shed 4 bases and J 5 bases; nucleotides not matched to a gene: 5. The chain's CDR3 is CASSSGGRAETQYF. CDR3 in DNA: TGTGCCAGCAGCTCCGGCGGGAGGGCGGAGACCCAGTACTTC.

This clonotype was found a few times. The rearrangement uses TRBV27 and TRBJ2-3; 7 positions agree with TRBD2. Germline lookup yields CDR1 MNHEY and CDR2 SMNVEV (reference sequence). The CDR3 runs 15 residues. Unmatched junction bases numbered 6, after V lost 4 bases and J lost 2 bases. The CDR3 loop reads CASSWRESVTDTQYF. The CDR3 coding sequence is TGTGCCAGCAGTTGGCGGGAGTCGGTCACAGATACGCAGTATTTT.

The chain has TRBV7-6 and TRBJ2-7; the match to TRBD2 covers 8 bases. CDR3 length: 14 amino acids. V shed 7 bases and J 9 bases; nucleotides not matched to a gene: 14. CDR1 and CDR2 (germline): SGHVS, FNYEAQ. Here the CDR3 DNA reads TGTGCCAGCACCCCTCAACGGGAGGGGAACCGGCAGTACTTC. Translated: CASTPQREGNRQYF.